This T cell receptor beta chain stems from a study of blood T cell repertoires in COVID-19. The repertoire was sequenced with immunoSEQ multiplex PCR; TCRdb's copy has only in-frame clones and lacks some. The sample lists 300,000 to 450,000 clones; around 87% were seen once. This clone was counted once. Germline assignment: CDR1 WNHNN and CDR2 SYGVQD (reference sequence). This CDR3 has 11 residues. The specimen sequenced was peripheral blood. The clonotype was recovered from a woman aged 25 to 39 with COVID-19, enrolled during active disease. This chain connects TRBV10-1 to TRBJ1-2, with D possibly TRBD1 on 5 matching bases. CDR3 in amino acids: CVTDIRNGYTF. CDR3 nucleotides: TGCGTAACGGACATTCGAAATGGCTACACCTTC.